The 29 T cell receptor beta chains in this list originate from one sample, sequenced in a study of CD8 T cells in ankylosing spondylitis. TCRdb itself ran the 5' RACE reads through MiXCR, one entry per CDR3 protein. In the table there are more than 650,000 distinct CDR3 sequences, around 11% of which are singletons. Study-level results: What appeared characteristic of ankylosing spondylitis blood was a TCR beta motif of 7 or 8 highly homologous variants.

These receptors' targets are unknown. Sequenced sample: blood, either unsorted or a sorted T cell fraction (not recorded which). These receptors came from a male donor with ankylosing spondylitis.

The CDR3 loop reads CASSVSRGLALSNTGELFF. The CDR3, as DNA: TGTGCCAGCAGCGTAAGCCGGGGACTAGCGCTTTCGAACACCGGGGAGCTGTTTTTT. V is TRBV4-2 and J is TRBJ2-2, with TRBD2 matching over 10 bases. Germline loops: CDR1 LGHNA, CDR2 YNFKEQ. There are 19 residues in the CDR3. The trim removed 5 bases at V and 0 bases at J, leaving 12 bases unmatched.

This clonotype was seen ten or more times. The chain carries TRBV4-3 and TRBJ1-3, with D tentatively TRBD1 (5 bases). This CDR3 region has 15 residues. Between the trimmed V and J ends, which lost 1 base and 0 bases, there was a span of 7 bases. Germline V CDR1 and CDR2: LGHNA, YSLEER. CDR3 DNA sequence: TGCGCCAGCAGCCAAGGGCAGGGCTCTGGAAACACCATATATTTT. Encoded protein: CASSQGQGSGNTIYF.

This clonotype was picked up many times. This rearrangement joins TRBV6-1 to TRBJ2-1, with D perhaps TRBD2 (5 bases). The V and J ends lost 6 bases and 5 bases respectively, with 14 bases between them. The CDR3 sequence is 14 residues long. CDR1 and CDR2 (germline): MNHNS, SASEGT. CDR3 amino acids: CASSLTRGNNEQFF. Written as DNA, the CDR3 is TGTGCCAGCAGCTTGACCCGGGGAAACAATGAGCAGTTCTTC.

The CDR3 nucleotides are TGCAGTGCAGAAAGCCGACTAGCCGTTTCCTACGAGCAGTACTTC. It yields the protein CSAESRLAVSYEQYF. The chain carries TRBV20-1 and TRBJ2-7; TRBD2 matches at 7 bases. Germline CDR1 and CDR2: DFQATT and SNEGSKA (reference sequence). Losses at the gene ends were 6 bases for V and 1 base for J; bases not matched to a gene: 12. CDR3 size: 15 residues.

In this sample, this clonotype turned up a few times. The gene calls are TRBV5-1 and TRBJ1-2; tentative D call: TRBD1 (5 bases). The CDR3 runs to 13 residues. Between the trimmed V and J ends, which lost 6 bases and 5 bases, there was a span of 14 bases. Germline CDR1 SGHRS, CDR2 YFSETQ. For the CDR3, the DNA is TGCGCCAGCACCAGGGAGGGTTCGTATGGCTACACCTTC. This sequence encodes CASTREGSYGYTF.

This chain links TRBV20-1 with TRBJ2-1, with 12 nucleotides matching TRBD2. Trimming at V came to 8 bases and at J to 4 bases, leaving 21 bases not matched to a gene. CDR1 and CDR2 (germline): DFQATT, SNEGSKA (reference sequence). The CDR3 spans 19 residues. The CDR3 DNA is TGCAGTCCTCACAACGCAGGGGGTGGGACTAGCGGGCGATACAATGAGCAGTTCTTC. It translates to CSPHNAGGGTSGRYNEQFF.

This clonotype appeared a few times. V is TRBV20-1 and J is TRBJ2-5; TRBD1 agrees at 9 bases. The germline V gene encodes CDR1 DFQATT and CDR2 SNEGSKA (reference sequence). V shed 3 bases, J shed 7 bases, and the junction held 6 bases outside the gene matches. This CDR3 is 13 amino acids long. The DNA of the CDR3 is TGCAGTGCTAGGGAGACAGGGGGTGCGACCCAGTACTTC. This sequence encodes CSARETGGATQYF.

This clonotype occurred a few times. V and J are TRBV20-1 and TRBJ2-1; 10 bases agree with TRBD1. Germline V gene sequence: CDR1 DFQATT, CDR2 SNEGSKA (reference sequence). The CDR3 is made up of 17 amino acids. J lost 8 bases, V lost 5 bases, and 18 bases had no gene match. CDR3 in DNA: TGCAGTGCTGTTAGTATGTGGACAGGGGGAACCCCCGATGAGCAGTTCTTC. Amino acids: CSAVSMWTGGTPDEQFF.

The J gene is TRBJ2-7, the V gene TRBV12-2; the table names TRBD1, a call not compared with the DNA. TRBV12-2 counts as a pseudogene. This CDR3 contains 18 residues. CDR3 residues: CASRLRARGVTGVDEQYF. The DNA of the CDR3 is TGTGCAAGTCGCCTCCGGGCACGGGGGGTGACAGGGGTGGACGAGCAGTACTTC.

The chain is built from TRBV6-2 or TRBV6-3 and TRBJ2-6, with D perhaps matching TRBD2 (5 bases). This CDR3 contains 15 residues. Trimming stripped 6 bases from V and 4 bases from J, with 13 bases between. The germline gives CDR1 MNHEY, CDR2 SVGEGT. The DNA of the CDR3 is TGTGCCAGCAGAGAGGGCGGGTCCGGGGCCAACGTCCTGACTTTC. Translated, it gives CASREGGSGANVLTF.

The chain combines TRBV9 with TRBJ1-2; D is uncertain. V dropped 0 bases and J dropped 1 base, with 7 bases sitting between them. Germline-derived CDR1 and CDR2 are SGDLS and YYNGEE. This CDR3 has 14 amino acids. The CDR3 loop reads CASSVDADNYGYTF. CDR3 nucleotide sequence: TGTGCCAGCAGCGTAGATGCAGATAACTATGGCTACACCTTC.

This clonotype was counted between two and nine times. The J gene is TRBJ2-7, the V gene TRBV3-1; 10 bases match TRBD2. The CDR3 spans 14 residues. V gave up 1 base and J gave up 6 bases; unmatched junction bases: 3. Per germline, CDR1 LGHDT and CDR2 YNNKEL (reference sequence). As DNA, the CDR3 is TGTGCCAGCAGCCAAGGCCTAGCGGGAGTCGAGCAGTACTTC. It translates to CASSQGLAGVEQYF.

V is TRBV6-2 or TRBV6-3 and J is TRBJ2-1, with D possibly called TRBD1 or TRBD2 (5 bases each). Looked up from germline, CDR1 is MNHEY and CDR2 is SVGEGT. Between the trimmed V and J ends, which lost 5 bases and 15 bases, there was a span of 17 bases. This CDR3 has 12 amino acids. CDR3 region: CASSQRDGPRFF. CDR3 DNA sequence: TGTGCCAGCAGTCAAAGGGACGGACCGAGGTTCTTC.

The gene calls are TRBV18 and TRBJ1-2; D remains ambiguous. Trimming pared 1 base from V and 6 bases from J, leaving 9 bases between. The CDR3 is 13 residues long. Looked up from germline, CDR1 is KGHSH and CDR2 is LQKENI. CDR3 amino acids: CASSPQGEDGYTF. DNA for the CDR3: TGTGCCAGCTCACCACAGGGAGAAGATGGCTACACCTTC.

In this sample, this clonotype turned up a few times. The CDR3 DNA is TGTGCCTCCCAGAGGACTAGCGTCCACGAGCAGTACTTC. Encoded protein: CASQRTSVHEQYF. The chain combines TRBV27 with TRBJ2-7, with TRBD2 matching over 9 bases. This CDR3 region has 13 residues. Per the germline V gene, CDR1 is MNHEY and CDR2 is SMNVEV (reference sequence). Trimming at V came to 11 bases and at J to 5 bases, leaving 10 bases not matched to a gene.

The chain uses TRBV20-1 and TRBJ2-7, with D unresolved. The germline CDR1 and CDR2 sequences are DFQATT and SNEGSKA (reference sequence). V was pared by 6 bases and J by 6 bases, with 12 bases between. This CDR3 contains 11 residues. CDR3 in amino acids: CSASQEFEQYF. In DNA, the CDR3 is TGCAGTGCCTCGCAGGAGTTCGAGCAGTACTTC.

This clonotype turned up a few times. V is TRBV29-1 and J is TRBJ2-3; possibly TRBD2 for D (5 bases). This CDR3 region has 14 residues. Germline V CDR1 and CDR2: SQVTM, ANQGSEA. The V gene lost 6 bases and the J gene lost 4 bases, with 17 bases spanning the gap. CDR3 in DNA: TGCAGCGTAGAGATCCCCTCCGGGGCAGATACGCAGTATTTT. Protein sequence: CSVEIPSGADTQYF.

In this sample, this clonotype turned up a few times. V and J are TRBV6-1 and TRBJ2-1; 7 nucleotides line up with TRBD2. The germline V gene has CDR1 MNHNS and CDR2 SASEGT. The J segment lost 6 bases and the V segment lost 7 bases, leaving 6 bases of the junction unmatched. The CDR3 loop spans 13 amino acids. CDR3 coding DNA: TGTGCCAGCACGGGACTATGGGGCAATGAGCAGTTCTTC. Translation gives CASTGLWGNEQFF.

The chain is built from TRBV20-1 and TRBJ2-1; 8 bases align to TRBD2. This CDR3 is built from 13 residues. Germline-derived CDR1 and CDR2 are DFQATT and SNEGSKA (reference sequence). V was clipped by 5 bases and J by 8 bases; unmatched bases: 8. CDR3 coding DNA: TGCAGTGCTGAGAGGCCTAGCGGGCATGAGCAGTTCTTC. This encodes CSAERPSGHEQFF.

This clonotype showed up just a few times. The rearrangement joins TRBV11-2 to TRBJ2-1; the D gene is possibly TRBD2 (6 bases). Trimming shortened V by 5 bases and J by 7 bases, and 33 bases separated the two germline ends. Germline V CDR1 and CDR2: SGHAT, FQNNGV. The CDR3 extends over 20 amino acids. CDR3 sequence (DNA): TGTGCCAGCAGCCTAAAAAGCCTATCGTTCTCGGGGGTAGAGAAGAATGAGCAGTTCTTC. Protein sequence: CASSLKSLSFSGVEKNEQFF. The full variable domain, with the rest looked up from reference TRBV11-2 and TRBJ2-1, is EAGVAQSPRYKIIEKRQSVAFWCNPISGHATLYWYQQILGQGPKLLIQFQNNGVVDDSQLPKDRFSAERLKGVDSTLKIQPAKLEDSAVYLCASSLKSLSFSGVEKNEQFFGPGTRLTVL.

The genes are TRBV12-3 or TRBV12-4 and TRBJ2-1; no clear D gene. Trimming pared 5 bases from V and 2 bases from J, leaving 7 bases between. The length of the CDR3 is 13 residues. Here the CDR3 reads CASSPLPYNEQFF. In nucleotides, the CDR3 is TGTGCCAGCAGTCCCCTTCCCTACAATGAGCAGTTCTTC.

A few counts support this clonotype. The chain recombines TRBV6-2 or TRBV6-3 with TRBJ2-7; 8 bases are a match to TRBD2. The CDR3 spans 16 residues. The V gene's germline CDR1 is MNHEY and CDR2 SVGEGT. The V and J ends lost 2 bases and 0 bases, in that order; junction bases with no gene match: 6. CDR3 amino acids: CASSYRETSDSYEQYF. The CDR3 region has the DNA TGTGCCAGCAGTTACCGTGAGACTAGCGACTCCTACGAGCAGTACTTC.

The count of this clonotype is one. The chain combines TRBV20-1 with TRBJ2-3; D is uncertain. The V gene's germline CDR1 is DFQATT and CDR2 SNEGSKA (reference sequence). Trimming took off 6 bases at V and 3 bases at J, with 16 bases between the two ends. This CDR3 region has 14 residues. The CDR3 DNA follows: TGCAGTGCCCCAACGTGGCTACGAACAGATACGCAGTATTTT. Translating gives CSAPTWLRTDTQYF.

The V call is TRBV20-1, the J call TRBJ2-5; D perhaps matches TRBD2 (5 bases). Germline V gene data show CDR1 as DFQATT and CDR2 as SNEGSKA (reference sequence). V gave up 1 base and J gave up 5 bases, with 11 bases separating them. CDR3 length: 13 residues. The CDR3 nucleotides read TGCAGTGCTAGAGCTAGCCCATTGGAGACCCAGTACTTC. Protein sequence: CSARASPLETQYF.

The table lists this clonotype with many counts. The rearrangement links TRBV7-9 to TRBJ2-3; maybe TRBD1 (6 bases). Germline V lookup: CDR1 SEHNR, CDR2 FQNEAQ (reference sequence). V gave up 6 bases and J gave up 3 bases, with 19 bases separating them. CDR3 size: 16 residues. CDR3 amino acids: CASRPGPRGSTDTQYF. The CDR3 region has the DNA TGTGCCAGCAGACCCGGGCCCAGGGGAAGTACAGATACGCAGTATTTT.

This clonotype was seen a handful of times. V usage is TRBV4-2 and J usage is TRBJ1-2; D ambiguous. The CDR3 is made up of 13 amino acids. The germline V and J ends were trimmed by 3 bases and 2 bases, with 7 bases remaining between them. Looked up from germline, CDR1 is LGHNA and CDR2 is YNFKEQ. The CDR3 region has the DNA TGTGCCAGCAGCCAGACGGAAAACTATGGCTACACCTTC. It is translated as CASSQTENYGYTF.

This sequence joins TRBV6-5 and TRBJ2-6; D remains unclear. Germline V gene data show CDR1 as MNHEY and CDR2 as SVGAGI. The CDR3 runs 15 residues. The V end lost 1 base, the J end lost 0 bases, and 4 bases lay between the germline ends. CDR3 sequence reads: CASSYWSSGANVLTF. The CDR3 coding sequence is TGTGCCAGCAGTTACTGGAGCTCTGGGGCCAACGTCCTGACTTTC.

The chain combines TRBV24-1 with TRBJ1-2; D might be TRBD1 (5 bases). Trimming shortened V by 1 base and J by 5 bases, and 13 bases separated the two germline ends. The CDR3 is made up of 15 amino acids. Germline CDR1 reads KGHDR; CDR2 reads SFDVKD. CDR3 bases: TGTGCCACCAGTGATTTAGAGGGGTTTTGGTATGGCTACACCTTC. The encoded protein is CATSDLEGFWYGYTF.

In this sample, this clonotype turned up once. V usage is TRBV18 and J usage is TRBJ2-7, with 13 bases fitting TRBD2. After removal of 6 bases from V and 7 bases from J, the junction contained 12 bases not matched to a gene. Germline CDR1 KGHSH, CDR2 LQKENI. The CDR3 extends over 16 amino acids. The CDR3 loop is CASSPGLAGWAREQYF. In DNA form, the CDR3 reads TGTGCCAGCTCCCCGGGACTAGCGGGATGGGCTCGAGAGCAGTACTTC.